This is a list of T cell receptor beta chains from one sample in a study of cytomegalovirus exposure and HLA in healthy donors. TCRdb's copy holds only in-frame clones and misses some; the assay was immunoSEQ multiplex PCR. The sample carries approximately 180,000 clones, 84% recorded once. The specimen was PBMCs. All receptors come from a girl under 18 in good health and CMV-seropositive. CDR3s leave out the opening cysteine and the closing phenylalanine or tryptophan. The order of the fields is CDR3 protein, V gene, J gene.

ASADGTGLYGYT	TRBV5-5	TRBJ1-2
ASSAAPRGQGGTEAF	TRBV5-1	TRBJ1-1
ASTPQRQGGGELF	TRBV5-1	TRBJ2-2
ASRSIPGTGGTGELF	TRBV11-3	TRBJ2-2
SAQKVGNYGYT	TRBV29-1	TRBJ1-2
ASSSFRDRGTEAF	TRBV19	TRBJ1-1
ASSADNYEQY	TRBV6-6	TRBJ2-7
ASGPGQGNSPLH	TRBV12-5	TRBJ1-6
ASSLSPTGNEQF	TRBV7-7	TRBJ2-1
ASSRLEGNTEAF	TRBV14	TRBJ1-1
SVLAEPLNTEAF	TRBV29-1	TRBJ1-1
ASSQDSTSGGATDTQY	TRBV4-2	TRBJ2-3
ASSLAMGPGGNYGYT	TRBV7-9	TRBJ1-2
ASSYSPLPRGTEAF	TRBV6-6	TRBJ1-1
ASSSSTEAF	TRBV9	TRBJ1-1
ASSRRPGANEQF	TRBV6-4	TRBJ2-1
ASSSGKLNGIEAF	TRBV5-1	TRBJ1-1
ASSPLVTAGPYEQY	TRBV18	TRBJ2-7
ASGLERTGGSQPQH	TRBV12-5	TRBJ1-5
ASSGRDRGHGYT	TRBV5-6	TRBJ1-2
ASSPSYELRSYNEQF	TRBV7-9	TRBJ2-1
ASSLSGGSETQY	TRBV7-3	TRBJ2-5
ASSFWESEQF	TRBV5-1	TRBJ2-1
ASSYHRAGTNSPLH	TRBV6-5	TRBJ1-6
ASRTPSEGYT	TRBV6-5	TRBJ1-2
AWSVIGGRGGYYGYT	TRBV30	TRBJ1-2
ASSPDSLSQPQH	TRBV7-2	TRBJ1-5
SVEMGTENYEQY	TRBV29-1	TRBJ2-7
ASSPTGGGNTIY	TRBV5-5	TRBJ1-3
ASSLLGGSGEQF	TRBV7-2	TRBJ2-1
ASSLGGRGISTGELF	TRBV7-3	TRBJ2-2
ASSVPGELTDTQY	TRBV13	TRBJ2-3
ASSWTRLNQETQY	TRBV6-1	TRBJ2-5
ASRKDRVEGYT	TRBV10-1	TRBJ1-2
ASSEDRVLSQPQH	TRBV7-8	TRBJ1-5
ATSRDLRGSEQY	TRBV15	TRBJ2-7
ARNKYRGPDTEAF	TRBV21-1	TRBJ1-1
ASSPQGTGFHQPQH	TRBV6-6	TRBJ1-5
ASSYHSREREGGYT	TRBV6-6	TRBJ1-2
SVTTGSAETQY	TRBV29-1	TRBJ2-5
ASRTRQQNTEAF	TRBV6-6	TRBJ1-1
ASSWWDRGPDQPQH	TRBV7-9	TRBJ1-5
AIGATSGGGNEQF	TRBV10-3	TRBJ2-1
ASSTKAGATYNEQF	TRBV19	TRBJ2-1
ASNPYSSGANVLT	TRBV6-5	TRBJ2-6
ASSARTGEGETQY	TRBV7-6	TRBJ2-5
ASSFAGGGAYNEQF	TRBV27	TRBJ2-1
ASSANRGLSLGYT	TRBV4-2	TRBJ1-2
ASSLLTGKTYEQY	TRBV5-1	TRBJ2-7
ASSLDGTGNTIY	TRBV11-3	TRBJ1-3
ASSDGTAGKTQY	TRBV5-4	TRBJ2-5
ARSGRRIGTGELF	TRBV30	TRBJ2-2
ASSQQGLPYT	TRBV28	TRBJ1-2
ASRLQGLLY	TRBV6-5	TRBJ2-7
ASSPGLYEQF	TRBV28	TRBJ2-1